The rows below give T cell receptor beta chains drawn from one sample of a study of T cells in Graves' hyperthyroidism and ophthalmopathy. One entry per CDR3 protein, called by TCRdb with MiXCR from the multiplex PCR reads. The table includes fewer than 650,000 distinct CDR3 sequences, 14% detected once. The specimen was blood. Receptor source: a young woman with Graves' ophthalmopathy. The CDR3 runs from the conserved cysteine through the conserved F or W. The D gene is left open where the match is weak. A clone size is listed for some rows: how often the clone was seen (once, few, many), or a class if it is expanded.

18,TRBD2,TRBV28,-,TRBJ2-7,CASSPIRTSGRNSYEQYF,TGTGCCAGCAGTCCCATTAGGACTAGCGGGAGGAACTCCTACGAGCAGTACTTC
14,TRBD1,TRBV28,-,TRBJ2-7,CASSLIDRVYEQYF,TGTGCCAGCAGTTTAATCGACAGGGTCTACGAGCAGTACTTC
16,TRBD2,TRBV18,few,TRBJ2-5,CASSPSSAGVGETQYF,TGTGCCAGCTCACCTTCCTCAGCGGGAGTAGGAGAGACCCAGTACTTC
13,-,TRBV12-3/TRBV12-4,many,TRBJ2-3,CASSLRSTDTQYF,TGTGCCAGCAGCCTACGGAGCACAGATACGCAGTATTTT
16,TRBD1,TRBV24-1,-,TRBJ1-1,CATSDFSPGGETEAFF,TGTGCCACCAGTGATTTTTCGCCAGGGGGCGAAACTGAAGCTTTCTTT
16,-,TRBV3-1,many,TRBJ1-5,CASSQGGAHGNQPQHF,TGTGCCAGCAGCCAAGGAGGGGCCCATGGCAATCAGCCCCAGCATTTT
12,-,TRBV19,-,TRBJ2-7,CASSMGRNEQYF,TGTGCCAGTAGTATGGGGAGGAACGAGCAGTACTTC
20,TRBD2,TRBV6-1,-,TRBJ2-1,CASSTLAPGARALLYNEQFF,TGTGCCAGCAGCACACTAGCGCCCGGGGCCCGGGCTCTACTCTACAATGAGCAGTTCTTC
15,-,TRBV19,-,TRBJ1-6,CASSIGGLGNSPLHF,TGTGCCAGTAGTATCGGGGGTTTGGGGAATTCACCCCTCCACTTT
15,-,TRBV19,-,TRBJ2-7,CASSMSRHTSYEQYF,TGTGCCAGTAGTATGTCCCGACACACGTCCTACGAGCAGTACTTC
11,-,TRBV20-1,many,TRBJ1-2,CSAGDLYGYTF,TGCAGTGCTGGCGACCTCTATGGCTACACCTTC
18,TRBD2,TRBV10-3,many,TRBJ2-5,CAISESNWGLAGRETQYF,TGTGCCATCAGTGAGTCGAATTGGGGACTAGCGGGACGAGAGACCCAGTACTTC
12,-,TRBV27,-,TRBJ2-7,CASSFLGDEQYF,TGTGCCAGCAGTTTCTTAGGGGACGAGCAGTACTTC
16,TRBD2,TRBV3-1,many,TRBJ2-3,CASSQERASGTDTQYF,TGTGCCAGCAGCCAAGAAAGGGCTAGCGGGACAGATACGCAGTATTTT
15,-,TRBV30,many,TRBJ2-1,CAWSVGSGYYNEQFF,TGTGCCTGGAGTGTCGGTAGCGGTTACTACAATGAGCAGTTCTTC
17,TRBD2,TRBV18,many,TRBJ2-7,CASSPVSTSGSQGEQYF,TGTGCCAGCTCACCAGTATCAACTAGCGGGAGTCAGGGCGAGCAGTACTTC